This is a list of T cell receptor beta chains from one sample in a study of T cells after yellow fever vaccination. TCRdb reprocessed the 5' RACE reads with MiXCR, giving one entry per CDR3 protein. The sample has some 320,000 distinct CDR3 sequences, over 4% seen once; the top ten hold approximately 23%. Here the sequenced sample was PBMCs, taken 5 days after the yellow fever booster vaccination. These receptors were collected from a man younger than 30 who received the YFV17D yellow fever vaccine. Both conserved end residues are part of each CDR3. Fields, in order: J gene, D gene, clone size, V gene, CDR3 protein, CDR3 DNA. A D gene is named only where the DNA matches it firmly. A clone size is listed for some rows: how often the clone was seen (once, few, many), or a class if it is expanded.

j_call: TRBJ1-3
d_call: NA
clone_size: NA
v_call: TRBV11-2
cdr3_aa: CASSLQNTIYF
cdr3_nt: TGTGCCAGCAGCTTACAAAACACCATATATTTT

j_call: TRBJ2-2
d_call: NA
clone_size: few
v_call: TRBV6-5
cdr3_aa: CASSYAGHRGGTGELFF
cdr3_nt: TGTGCCAGCAGTTACGCAGGACACCGAGGAGGCACCGGGGAGCTGTTTTTT

j_call: TRBJ2-5
d_call: NA
clone_size: NA
v_call: TRBV5-1
cdr3_aa: CASREGSGQQETQYF
cdr3_nt: TGCGCCAGCAGGGAGGGTAGCGGACAACAAGAGACCCAGTACTTC

j_call: TRBJ1-4
d_call: NA
clone_size: many
v_call: TRBV7-9
cdr3_aa: CAIGLGSSGDNEKLFF
cdr3_nt: TGTGCCATCGGGCTGGGTTCGTCCGGAGATAATGAAAAACTGTTTTTT

j_call: TRBJ1-2
d_call: TRBD1
clone_size: NA
v_call: TRBV15
cdr3_aa: CATSRAGGDGYTF
cdr3_nt: TGTGCCACCAGCAGAGCAGGGGGCGATGGCTACACCTTC

j_call: TRBJ2-5
d_call: NA
clone_size: many
v_call: TRBV7-6
cdr3_aa: CASSLGGKTQYF
cdr3_nt: TGTGCCAGCAGCTTAGGAGGAAAGACCCAGTACTTC

j_call: TRBJ1-1
d_call: NA
clone_size: NA
v_call: TRBV7-9
cdr3_aa: CASSSWVETEAFF
cdr3_nt: TGTGCCAGCAGCTCTTGGGTGGAAACTGAAGCTTTCTTT

j_call: TRBJ2-3
d_call: NA
clone_size: few
v_call: TRBV29-1
cdr3_aa: CSVDHDPDSFTDTQYF
cdr3_nt: TGCAGCGTTGATCATGACCCAGACTCATTCACAGATACGCAGTATTTT

j_call: TRBJ2-3
d_call: TRBD2
clone_size: few
v_call: TRBV7-9
cdr3_aa: CASSPRTSPDTQYF
cdr3_nt: TGTGCCAGCAGCCCTCGGACTAGTCCAGATACGCAGTATTTT

j_call: TRBJ2-5
d_call: TRBD2
clone_size: few
v_call: TRBV5-1
cdr3_aa: CASSKLAEETQYF
cdr3_nt: TGCGCCAGCAGCAAACTAGCGGAGGAGACCCAGTACTTC

j_call: TRBJ2-4
d_call: NA
clone_size: few
v_call: TRBV28
cdr3_aa: CASSAEDTPNIQYF
cdr3_nt: TGTGCCAGCAGTGCGGAGGACACCCCTAACATTCAGTACTTC

j_call: TRBJ1-1
d_call: NA
clone_size: many
v_call: TRBV7-9
cdr3_aa: CASSLAGGHTEAFF
cdr3_nt: TGTGCCAGCAGCTTAGCGGGGGGTCACACTGAAGCTTTCTTT

j_call: TRBJ2-1
d_call: NA
clone_size: NA
v_call: TRBV13
cdr3_aa: CASSLGRWGGINNEQFF
cdr3_nt: TGTGCCAGCAGCTTAGGTCGTTGGGGCGGGATAAACAATGAGCAGTTCTTC

j_call: TRBJ1-5
d_call: TRBD1
clone_size: NA
v_call: TRBV6-2/TRBV6-3
cdr3_aa: CASRGTAPGQPQHF
cdr3_nt: TGTGCCAGCAGGGGGACAGCCCCCGGGCAGCCCCAGCATTTT

j_call: TRBJ2-2
d_call: NA
clone_size: NA
v_call: TRBV11-1
cdr3_aa: CASSLGSWANTGELFF
cdr3_nt: TGTGCCAGCAGCTTAGGCTCCTGGGCGAACACCGGGGAGCTGTTTTTT

j_call: TRBJ1-2
d_call: NA
clone_size: NA
v_call: TRBV20-1
cdr3_aa: CSAYYIGDGVYGYTF
cdr3_nt: TGCAGTGCCTACTATATTGGCGACGGTGTATATGGCTACACCTTC

j_call: TRBJ1-2
d_call: TRBD1
clone_size: NA
v_call: TRBV7-9
cdr3_aa: CARSRTGGDYGYTF
cdr3_nt: TGTGCCAGGAGCCGGACAGGGGGTGACTATGGCTACACCTTC

j_call: TRBJ2-3
d_call: TRBD2
clone_size: many
v_call: TRBV20-1
cdr3_aa: CSARASGAMDTQYF
cdr3_nt: TGCAGCGCTAGGGCTAGCGGGGCCATGGATACGCAGTATTTT

j_call: TRBJ1-5
d_call: TRBD1
clone_size: NA
v_call: TRBV6-1
cdr3_aa: CASSGRTGIEGPQHF
cdr3_nt: TGTGCCAGCAGTGGACGGACAGGGATCGAGGGGCCCCAGCATTTT

j_call: TRBJ2-5
d_call: NA
clone_size: NA
v_call: TRBV19
cdr3_aa: CASSVGTHQETQYF
cdr3_nt: TGTGCCAGTAGTGTGGGGACACACCAAGAGACCCAGTACTTC

j_call: TRBJ2-1
d_call: TRBD2
clone_size: few
v_call: TRBV7-2
cdr3_aa: CASSPRGGSSYNEQFF
cdr3_nt: TGTGCCAGCAGCCCAAGGGGAGGGAGCTCCTACAATGAGCAGTTCTTC

j_call: TRBJ2-1
d_call: NA
clone_size: NA
v_call: TRBV25-1
cdr3_aa: CASSETGGPGNEQFF
cdr3_nt: TGTGCCAGCAGTGAAACTGGGGGGCCGGGCAATGAGCAGTTCTTC

j_call: TRBJ2-4
d_call: NA
clone_size: few
v_call: TRBV20-1
cdr3_aa: CSATGAEIAKNIQYF
cdr3_nt: TGCAGTGCCACTGGGGCAGAAATCGCCAAAAACATTCAGTACTTC

j_call: TRBJ2-5
d_call: NA
clone_size: many
v_call: TRBV29-1
cdr3_aa: CSVGTTEETQYF
cdr3_nt: TGCAGCGTTGGGACAACCGAAGAGACCCAGTACTTC

j_call: TRBJ2-5
d_call: TRBD2
clone_size: few
v_call: TRBV20-1
cdr3_aa: CSARLAGVETQYF
cdr3_nt: TGCAGTGCTAGACTGGCGGGGGTGGAGACCCAGTACTTC

j_call: TRBJ2-5
d_call: NA
clone_size: NA
v_call: TRBV5-5
cdr3_aa: CASSSLVGESQYF
cdr3_nt: TGTGCCAGCAGCTCCCTCGTCGGGGAGTCCCAGTACTTC

j_call: TRBJ2-2
d_call: TRBD2
clone_size: many
v_call: TRBV7-2
cdr3_aa: CASSLIGTTNTGELFF
cdr3_nt: TGTGCCAGCAGCTTAATCGGGACTACCAACACCGGGGAGCTGTTTTTT

j_call: TRBJ2-5
d_call: NA
clone_size: NA
v_call: TRBV7-6
cdr3_aa: CASSSPRGGAIQETQYF
cdr3_nt: TGTGCCAGCAGCTCCCCCAGGGGGGGGGCGATTCAAGAGACCCAGTACTTC

j_call: TRBJ2-1
d_call: TRBD1
clone_size: few
v_call: TRBV12-3/TRBV12-4
cdr3_aa: CASTGTGGWNEQFF
cdr3_nt: TGTGCCAGCACAGGGACAGGGGGCTGGAATGAGCAGTTCTTC

j_call: TRBJ1-4
d_call: TRBD1
clone_size: many
v_call: TRBV10-3
cdr3_aa: CAISNPPGQGPKAEKLFF
cdr3_nt: TGTGCCATCAGTAACCCCCCGGGACAGGGACCGAAAGCTGAAAAACTGTTTTTT

j_call: TRBJ2-2
d_call: TRBD2
clone_size: many
v_call: TRBV6-2/TRBV6-3
cdr3_aa: CASSSRSGGAFGELFF
cdr3_nt: TGTGCCAGCAGTTCCCGTAGCGGGGGGGCGTTCGGGGAGCTGTTTTTT

j_call: TRBJ2-1
d_call: TRBD2
clone_size: NA
v_call: TRBV12-5
cdr3_aa: CASGLAASGGPRAYNEQFF
cdr3_nt: TGTGCTAGTGGTTTGGCCGCTAGCGGGGGGCCCAGGGCCTACAATGAGCAGTTCTTC

j_call: TRBJ2-2
d_call: TRBD1
clone_size: NA
v_call: TRBV6-5
cdr3_aa: CASRIDRDTGELFF
cdr3_nt: TGTGCCAGCAGGATAGACAGGGACACCGGGGAGCTGTTTTTT

j_call: TRBJ1-5
d_call: NA
clone_size: once
v_call: TRBV21-1
cdr3_aa: CASWAWTVHNQPQHF
cdr3_nt: TGTGCCAGCTGGGCCTGGACAGTACATAATCAGCCCCAGCATTTT

j_call: TRBJ2-1
d_call: TRBD2
clone_size: few
v_call: TRBV29-1
cdr3_aa: CSGRPHGTSGGNEQFF
cdr3_nt: TGCAGCGGACGACCCCACGGGACTAGCGGGGGCAATGAGCAGTTCTTC

j_call: TRBJ1-1
d_call: NA
clone_size: NA
v_call: TRBV12-3/TRBV12-4
cdr3_aa: CASSPGYAEAFF
cdr3_nt: TGTGCCAGCAGTCCCGGGTACGCTGAAGCTTTCTTT

j_call: TRBJ2-5
d_call: TRBD2
clone_size: few
v_call: TRBV7-2
cdr3_aa: CASAPPSGGGTQYF
cdr3_nt: TGTGCCAGCGCCCCCCCTAGCGGGGGGGGGACCCAGTACTTC

j_call: TRBJ2-1
d_call: TRBD2
clone_size: NA
v_call: TRBV7-3
cdr3_aa: CASSLRGGAYNEQFF
cdr3_nt: TGTGCCAGCAGCTTACGGGGGGGTGCCTACAATGAGCAGTTCTTC

j_call: TRBJ2-2
d_call: TRBD1
clone_size: NA
v_call: TRBV5-1
cdr3_aa: CASSLGQGQANTGELFF
cdr3_nt: TGCGCCAGCAGCCTGGGACAGGGACAGGCGAACACCGGGGAGCTGTTTTTT

j_call: TRBJ2-7
d_call: NA
clone_size: NA
v_call: TRBV7-2
cdr3_aa: CASSLQTDYEQYF
cdr3_nt: TGTGCCAGCAGCTTGCAGACGGACTACGAGCAGTACTTC

j_call: TRBJ2-3
d_call: TRBD2
clone_size: NA
v_call: TRBV9
cdr3_aa: CASSVSSGPASTDTQYF
cdr3_nt: TGTGCCAGCAGCGTTTCTAGCGGGCCCGCCAGCACAGATACGCAGTATTTT

j_call: TRBJ1-3
d_call: NA
clone_size: many
v_call: TRBV27
cdr3_aa: CASTAGRGNTIYF
cdr3_nt: TGTGCCAGCACCGCGGGGCGTGGAAACACCATATATTTT

j_call: TRBJ2-3
d_call: TRBD2
clone_size: many
v_call: TRBV5-6
cdr3_aa: CASSFRLAGAEDTQYF
cdr3_nt: TGTGCCAGCAGCTTCCGCCTAGCGGGGGCCGAAGATACGCAGTATTTT

j_call: TRBJ1-2
d_call: NA
clone_size: few
v_call: TRBV29-1
cdr3_aa: CSVESVVDYGYTF
cdr3_nt: TGCAGCGTTGAATCTGTAGTGGACTATGGCTACACCTTC

j_call: TRBJ1-2
d_call: NA
clone_size: many
v_call: TRBV7-2
cdr3_aa: CASSTPEQLKRGYTF
cdr3_nt: TGTGCCAGCAGCACCCCCGAACAGCTAAAGAGGGGCTACACCTTC